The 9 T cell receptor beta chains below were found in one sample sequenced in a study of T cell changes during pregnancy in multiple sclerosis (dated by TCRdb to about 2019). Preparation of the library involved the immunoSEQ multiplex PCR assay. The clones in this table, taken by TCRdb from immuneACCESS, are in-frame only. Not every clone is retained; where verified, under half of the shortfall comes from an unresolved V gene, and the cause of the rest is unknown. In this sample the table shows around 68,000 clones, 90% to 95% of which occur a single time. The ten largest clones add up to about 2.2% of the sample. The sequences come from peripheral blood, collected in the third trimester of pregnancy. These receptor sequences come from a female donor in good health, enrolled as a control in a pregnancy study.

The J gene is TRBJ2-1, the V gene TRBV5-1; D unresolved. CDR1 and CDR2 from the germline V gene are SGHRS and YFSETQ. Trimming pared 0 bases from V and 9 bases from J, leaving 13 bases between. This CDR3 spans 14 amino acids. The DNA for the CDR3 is TGCGCCAGCAGCTTGGGCCCCTCTAGAAGTGAGCAGTTCTTC. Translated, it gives CASSLGPSRSEQFF.

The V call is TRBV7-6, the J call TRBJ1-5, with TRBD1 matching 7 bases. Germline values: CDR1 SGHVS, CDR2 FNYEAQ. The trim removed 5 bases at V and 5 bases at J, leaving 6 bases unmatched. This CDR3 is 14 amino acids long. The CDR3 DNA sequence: TGTGCCAGCAGCGCAACAGGGGCATATCAGCCCCAGCATTTT. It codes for CASSATGAYQPQHF. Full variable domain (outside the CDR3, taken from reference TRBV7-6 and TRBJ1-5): GAGVSQSPRYKVTKRGQDVALRCDPISGHVSLYWYRQALGQGPEFLTYFNYEAQQDKSGLPNDRFSAERPEGSISTLTIQRTEQRDSAMYRCASSATGAYQPQHFGDGTRLSIL.

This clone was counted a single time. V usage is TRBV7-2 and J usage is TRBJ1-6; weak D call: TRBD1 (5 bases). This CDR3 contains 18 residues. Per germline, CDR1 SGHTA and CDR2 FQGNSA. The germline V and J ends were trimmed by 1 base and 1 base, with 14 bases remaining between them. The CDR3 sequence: CASSLVFRVASYNSPLHF. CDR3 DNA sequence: TGTGCCAGCAGCTTAGTATTCAGGGTAGCTTCCTATAATTCACCCCTCCACTTT.

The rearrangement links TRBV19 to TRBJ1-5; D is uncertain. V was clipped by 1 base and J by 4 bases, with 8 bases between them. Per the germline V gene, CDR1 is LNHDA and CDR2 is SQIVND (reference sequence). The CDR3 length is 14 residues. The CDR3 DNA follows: TGTGCCAGTAGTATAGGGTCCAGGAATCAGCCCCAGCATTTT. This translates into CASSIGSRNQPQHF.

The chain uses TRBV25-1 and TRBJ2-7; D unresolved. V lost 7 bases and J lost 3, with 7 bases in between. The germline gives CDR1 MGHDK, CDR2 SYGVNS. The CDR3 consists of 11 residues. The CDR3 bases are TGTGCCAGCACCCTCGGCTACGAGCAGTACTTC. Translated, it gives CASTLGYEQYF.

CDR3 coding DNA: TGTGCCAGTAGTATAATGGGGAGCGGCACTGAAGCTTTCTTT. Protein: CASSIMGSGTEAFF. The chain carries TRBV19 and TRBJ1-1; D gene unclear. This CDR3 is 14 amino acids long. The germline V gene has CDR1 LNHDA and CDR2 SQIVND (reference sequence). V lost 2 bases and J lost 4, with 11 bases in between.

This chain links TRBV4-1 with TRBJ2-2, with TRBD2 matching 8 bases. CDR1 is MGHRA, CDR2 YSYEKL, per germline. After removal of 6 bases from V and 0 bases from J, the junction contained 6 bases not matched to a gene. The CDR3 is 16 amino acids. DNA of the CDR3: TGCGCCAGCAGACGAATAGCGGGGACGAACACCGGGGAGCTGTTTTTT. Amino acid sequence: CASRRIAGTNTGELFF.

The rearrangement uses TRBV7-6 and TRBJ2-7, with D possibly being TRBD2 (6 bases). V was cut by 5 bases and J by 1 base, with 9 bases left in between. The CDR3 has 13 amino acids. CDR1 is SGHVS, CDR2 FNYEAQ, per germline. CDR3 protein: CASSGRESYEQYF. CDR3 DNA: TGTGCCAGCAGCGGCCGGGAGTCCTACGAGCAGTACTTC.

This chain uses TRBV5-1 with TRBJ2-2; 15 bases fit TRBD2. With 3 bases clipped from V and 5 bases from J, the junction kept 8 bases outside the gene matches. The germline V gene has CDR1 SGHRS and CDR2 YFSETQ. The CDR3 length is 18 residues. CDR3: CASSSTGLAGGRTGELFF. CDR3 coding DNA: TGCGCCAGCAGCTCTACCGGACTAGCGGGAGGGAGGACCGGGGAGCTGTTTTTT.